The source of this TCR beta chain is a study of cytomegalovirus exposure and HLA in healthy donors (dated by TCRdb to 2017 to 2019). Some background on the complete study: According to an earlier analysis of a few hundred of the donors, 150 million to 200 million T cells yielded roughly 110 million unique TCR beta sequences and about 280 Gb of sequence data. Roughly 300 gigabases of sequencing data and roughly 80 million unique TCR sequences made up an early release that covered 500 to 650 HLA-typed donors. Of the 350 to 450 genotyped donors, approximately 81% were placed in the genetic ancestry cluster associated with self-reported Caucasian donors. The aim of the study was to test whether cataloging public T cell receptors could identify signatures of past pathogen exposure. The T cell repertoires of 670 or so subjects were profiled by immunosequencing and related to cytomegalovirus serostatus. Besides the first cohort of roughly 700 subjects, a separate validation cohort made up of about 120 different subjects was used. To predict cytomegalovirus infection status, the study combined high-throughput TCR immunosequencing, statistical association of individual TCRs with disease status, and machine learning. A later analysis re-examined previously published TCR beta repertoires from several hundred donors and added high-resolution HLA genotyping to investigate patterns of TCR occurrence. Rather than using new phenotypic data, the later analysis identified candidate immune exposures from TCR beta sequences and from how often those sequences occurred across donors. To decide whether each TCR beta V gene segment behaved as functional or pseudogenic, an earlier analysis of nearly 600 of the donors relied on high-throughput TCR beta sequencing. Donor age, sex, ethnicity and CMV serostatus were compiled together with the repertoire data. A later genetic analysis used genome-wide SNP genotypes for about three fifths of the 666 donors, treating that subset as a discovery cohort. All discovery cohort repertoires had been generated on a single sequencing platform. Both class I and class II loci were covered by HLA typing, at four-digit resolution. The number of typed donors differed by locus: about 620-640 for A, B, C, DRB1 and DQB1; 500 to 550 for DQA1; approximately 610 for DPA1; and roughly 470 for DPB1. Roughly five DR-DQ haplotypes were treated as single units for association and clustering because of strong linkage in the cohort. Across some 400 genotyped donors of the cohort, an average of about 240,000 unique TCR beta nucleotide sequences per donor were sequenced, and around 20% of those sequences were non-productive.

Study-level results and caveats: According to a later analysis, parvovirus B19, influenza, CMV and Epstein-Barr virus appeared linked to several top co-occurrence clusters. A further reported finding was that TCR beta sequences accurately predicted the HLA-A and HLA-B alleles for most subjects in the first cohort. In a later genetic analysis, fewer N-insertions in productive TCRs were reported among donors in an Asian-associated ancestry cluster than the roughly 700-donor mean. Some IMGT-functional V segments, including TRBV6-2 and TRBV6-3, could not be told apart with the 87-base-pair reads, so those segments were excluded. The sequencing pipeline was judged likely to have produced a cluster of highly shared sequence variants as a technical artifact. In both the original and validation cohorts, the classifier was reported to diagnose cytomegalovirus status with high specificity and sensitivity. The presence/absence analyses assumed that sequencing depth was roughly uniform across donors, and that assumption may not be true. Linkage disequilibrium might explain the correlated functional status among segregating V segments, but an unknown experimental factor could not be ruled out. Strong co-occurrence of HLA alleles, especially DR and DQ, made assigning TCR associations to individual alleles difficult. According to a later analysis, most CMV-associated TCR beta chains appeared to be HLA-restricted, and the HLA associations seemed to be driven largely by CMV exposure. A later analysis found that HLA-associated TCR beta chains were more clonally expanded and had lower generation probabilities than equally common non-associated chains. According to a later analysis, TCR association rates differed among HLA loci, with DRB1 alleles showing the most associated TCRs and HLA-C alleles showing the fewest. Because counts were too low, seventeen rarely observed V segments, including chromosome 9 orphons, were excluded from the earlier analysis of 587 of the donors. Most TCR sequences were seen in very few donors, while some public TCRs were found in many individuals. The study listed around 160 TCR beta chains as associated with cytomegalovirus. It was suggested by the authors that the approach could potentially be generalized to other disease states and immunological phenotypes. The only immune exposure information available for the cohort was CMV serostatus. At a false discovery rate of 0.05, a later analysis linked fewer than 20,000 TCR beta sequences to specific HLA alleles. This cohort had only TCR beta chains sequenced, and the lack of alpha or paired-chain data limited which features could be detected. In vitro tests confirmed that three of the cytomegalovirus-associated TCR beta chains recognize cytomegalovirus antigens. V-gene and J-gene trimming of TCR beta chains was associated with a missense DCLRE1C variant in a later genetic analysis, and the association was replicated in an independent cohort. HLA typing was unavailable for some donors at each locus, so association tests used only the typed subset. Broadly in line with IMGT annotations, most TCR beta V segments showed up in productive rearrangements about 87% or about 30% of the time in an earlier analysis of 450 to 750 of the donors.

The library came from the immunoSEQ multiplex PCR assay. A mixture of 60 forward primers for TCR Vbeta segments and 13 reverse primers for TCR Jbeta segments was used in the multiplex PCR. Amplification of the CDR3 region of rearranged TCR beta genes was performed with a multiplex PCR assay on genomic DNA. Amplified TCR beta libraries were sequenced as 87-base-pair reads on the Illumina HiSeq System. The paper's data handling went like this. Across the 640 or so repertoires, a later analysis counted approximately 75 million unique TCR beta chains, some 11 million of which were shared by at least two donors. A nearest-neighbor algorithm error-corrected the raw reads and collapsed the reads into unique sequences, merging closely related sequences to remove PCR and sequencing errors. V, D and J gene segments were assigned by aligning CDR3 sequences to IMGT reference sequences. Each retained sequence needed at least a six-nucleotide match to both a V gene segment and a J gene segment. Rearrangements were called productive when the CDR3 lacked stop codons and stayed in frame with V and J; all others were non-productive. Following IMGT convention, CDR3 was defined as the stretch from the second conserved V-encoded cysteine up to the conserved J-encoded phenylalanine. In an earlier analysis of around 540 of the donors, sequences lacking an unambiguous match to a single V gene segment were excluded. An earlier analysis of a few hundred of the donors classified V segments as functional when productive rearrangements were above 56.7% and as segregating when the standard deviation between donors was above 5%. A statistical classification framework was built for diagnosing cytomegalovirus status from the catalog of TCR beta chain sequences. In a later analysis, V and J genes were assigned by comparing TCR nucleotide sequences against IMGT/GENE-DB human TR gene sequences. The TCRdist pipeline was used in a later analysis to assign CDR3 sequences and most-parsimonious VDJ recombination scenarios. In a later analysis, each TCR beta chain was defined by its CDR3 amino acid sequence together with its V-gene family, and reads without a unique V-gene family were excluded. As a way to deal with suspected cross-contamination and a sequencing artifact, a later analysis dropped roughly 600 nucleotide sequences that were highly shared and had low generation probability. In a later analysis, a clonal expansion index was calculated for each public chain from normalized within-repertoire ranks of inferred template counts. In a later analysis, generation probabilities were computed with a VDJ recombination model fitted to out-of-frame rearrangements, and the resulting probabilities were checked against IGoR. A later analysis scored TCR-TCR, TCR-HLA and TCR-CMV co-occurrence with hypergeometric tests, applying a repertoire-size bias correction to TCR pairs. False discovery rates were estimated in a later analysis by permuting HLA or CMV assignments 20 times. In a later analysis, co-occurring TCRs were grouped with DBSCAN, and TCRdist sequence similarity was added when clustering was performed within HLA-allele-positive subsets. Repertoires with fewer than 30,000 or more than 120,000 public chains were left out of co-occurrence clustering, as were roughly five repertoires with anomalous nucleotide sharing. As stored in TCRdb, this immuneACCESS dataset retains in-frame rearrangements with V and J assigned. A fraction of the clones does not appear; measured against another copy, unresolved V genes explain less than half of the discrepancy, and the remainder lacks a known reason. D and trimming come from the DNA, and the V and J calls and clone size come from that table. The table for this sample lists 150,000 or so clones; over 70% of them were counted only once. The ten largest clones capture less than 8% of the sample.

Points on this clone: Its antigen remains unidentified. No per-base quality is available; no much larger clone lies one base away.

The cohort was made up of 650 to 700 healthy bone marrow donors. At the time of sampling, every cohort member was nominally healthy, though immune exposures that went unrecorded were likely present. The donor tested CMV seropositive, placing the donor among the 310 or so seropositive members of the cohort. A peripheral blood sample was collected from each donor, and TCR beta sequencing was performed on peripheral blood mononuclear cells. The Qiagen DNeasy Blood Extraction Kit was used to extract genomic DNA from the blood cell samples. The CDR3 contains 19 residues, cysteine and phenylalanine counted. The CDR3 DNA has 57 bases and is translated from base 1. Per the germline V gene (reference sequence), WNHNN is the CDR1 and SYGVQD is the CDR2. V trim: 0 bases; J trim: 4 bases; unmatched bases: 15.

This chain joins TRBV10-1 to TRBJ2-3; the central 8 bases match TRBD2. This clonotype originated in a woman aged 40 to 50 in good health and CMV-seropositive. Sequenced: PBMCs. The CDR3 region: CASSESIGRGSGSADTQYF. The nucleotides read TGCGCCAGCAGTGAGTCGATAGGGCGCGGAAGCGGGAGTGCAGATACGCAGTATTTT.